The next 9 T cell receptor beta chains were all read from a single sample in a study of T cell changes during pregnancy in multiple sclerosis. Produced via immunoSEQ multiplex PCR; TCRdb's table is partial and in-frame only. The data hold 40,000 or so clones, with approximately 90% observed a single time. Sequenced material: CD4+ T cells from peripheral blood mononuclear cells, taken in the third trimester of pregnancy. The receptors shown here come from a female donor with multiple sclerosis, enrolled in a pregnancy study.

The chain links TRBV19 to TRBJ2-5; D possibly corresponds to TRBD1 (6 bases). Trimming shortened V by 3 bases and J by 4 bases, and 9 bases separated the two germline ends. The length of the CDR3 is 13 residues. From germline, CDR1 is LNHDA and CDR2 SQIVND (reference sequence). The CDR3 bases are TGTGCCAGTAGTATTAACAGGGTAGAGACCCAGTACTTC. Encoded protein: CASSINRVETQYF.

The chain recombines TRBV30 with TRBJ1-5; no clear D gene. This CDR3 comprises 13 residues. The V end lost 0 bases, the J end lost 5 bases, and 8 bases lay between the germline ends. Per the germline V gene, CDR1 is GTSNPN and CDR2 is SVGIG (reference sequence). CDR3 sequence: CAWSVLADQPQHF. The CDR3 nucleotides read TGTGCCTGGAGTGTATTAGCGGATCAGCCCCAGCATTTT.

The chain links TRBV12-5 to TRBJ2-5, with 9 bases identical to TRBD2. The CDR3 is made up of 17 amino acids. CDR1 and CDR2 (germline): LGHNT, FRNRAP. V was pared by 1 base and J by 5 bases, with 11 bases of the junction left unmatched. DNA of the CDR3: TGTGCTAGTGGTTTGGCCCTTAGCGGGAGACTGGGTGAGACCCAGTACTTC. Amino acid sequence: CASGLALSGRLGETQYF.

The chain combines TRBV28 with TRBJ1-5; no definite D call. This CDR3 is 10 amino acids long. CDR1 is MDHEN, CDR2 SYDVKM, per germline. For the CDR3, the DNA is TGTGACTTAACCTCTCAGCCCCAGCATTTT. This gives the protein CDLTSQPQHF.

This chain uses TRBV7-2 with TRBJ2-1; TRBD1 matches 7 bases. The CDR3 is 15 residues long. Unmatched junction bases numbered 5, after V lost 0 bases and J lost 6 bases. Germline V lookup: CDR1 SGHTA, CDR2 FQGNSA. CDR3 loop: CASSLATGQFNEQFF. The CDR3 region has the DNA TGTGCCAGCAGCTTAGCCACGGGACAGTTCAATGAGCAGTTCTTC.

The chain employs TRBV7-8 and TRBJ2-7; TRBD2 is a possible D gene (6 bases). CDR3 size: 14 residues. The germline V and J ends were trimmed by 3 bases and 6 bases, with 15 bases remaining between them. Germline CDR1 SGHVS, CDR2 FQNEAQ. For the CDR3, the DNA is TGTGCCAGCAGCTTCACGGGGGAGACGGTCGAGCAGTACTTC. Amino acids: CASSFTGETVEQYF.

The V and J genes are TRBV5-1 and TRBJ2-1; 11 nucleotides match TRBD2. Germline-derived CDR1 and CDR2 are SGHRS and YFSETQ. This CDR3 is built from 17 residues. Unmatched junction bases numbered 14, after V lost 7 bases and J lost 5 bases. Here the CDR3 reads CASRTTSGSAPHNEQFF. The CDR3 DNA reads TGCGCCAGCCGCACTACTAGCGGGAGCGCGCCCCACAATGAGCAGTTCTTC.

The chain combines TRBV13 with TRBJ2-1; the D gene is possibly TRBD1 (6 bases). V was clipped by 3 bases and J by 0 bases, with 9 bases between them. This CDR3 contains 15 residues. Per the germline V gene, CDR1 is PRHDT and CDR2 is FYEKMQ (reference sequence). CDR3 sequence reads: CASSLGHSSYNEQFF. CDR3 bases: TGTGCCAGCAGCTTGGGACACAGCTCCTACAATGAGCAGTTCTTC.

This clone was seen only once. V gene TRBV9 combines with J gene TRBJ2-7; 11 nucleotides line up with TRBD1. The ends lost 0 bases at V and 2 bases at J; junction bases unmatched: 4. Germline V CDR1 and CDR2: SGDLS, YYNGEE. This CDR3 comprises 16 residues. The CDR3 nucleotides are TGTGCCAGCAGCGTAGCCGGACAGGGGGCGCCCTACGAGCAGTACTTC. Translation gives CASSVAGQGAPYEQYF.